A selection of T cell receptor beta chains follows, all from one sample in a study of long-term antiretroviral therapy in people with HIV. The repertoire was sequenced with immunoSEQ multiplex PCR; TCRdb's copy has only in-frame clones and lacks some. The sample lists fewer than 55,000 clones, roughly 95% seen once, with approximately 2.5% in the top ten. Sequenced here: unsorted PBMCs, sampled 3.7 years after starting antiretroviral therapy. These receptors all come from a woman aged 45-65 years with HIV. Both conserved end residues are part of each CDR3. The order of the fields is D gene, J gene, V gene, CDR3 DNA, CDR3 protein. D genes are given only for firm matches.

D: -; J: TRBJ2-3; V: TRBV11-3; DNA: TGTGCCAGCAGGTCAGGGGGGACAGACACAGATACGCAGTATTTT; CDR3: CASRSGGTDTDTQYF
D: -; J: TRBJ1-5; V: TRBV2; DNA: TGTGCCAGCAGTGTAAGCAGGTTGGTCCAGCCCCAGCATTTT; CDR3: CASSVSRLVQPQHF
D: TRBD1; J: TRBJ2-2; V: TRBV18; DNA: TGTGCCAGCTCACCCCGGGACAGGAGCTCGAACACCGGGGAGCTGTTTTTT; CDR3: CASSPRDRSSNTGELFF
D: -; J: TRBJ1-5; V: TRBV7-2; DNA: TGTGCCAGCAGCTTAAACCCCGGGGTGTGGAATCAGCCCCAGCATTTT; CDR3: CASSLNPGVWNQPQHF
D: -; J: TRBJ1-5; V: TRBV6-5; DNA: TGTGCCAGCAGTTACGGAGTGGAACAGCCCCAGCATTTT; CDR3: CASSYGVEQPQHF
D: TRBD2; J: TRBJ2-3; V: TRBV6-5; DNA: TGTGCCAGCAGGCTAGCGGGGGGGCGGTCAGATACGCAGTATTTT; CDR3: CASRLAGGRSDTQYF
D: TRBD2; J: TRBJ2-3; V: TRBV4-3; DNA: TGCGCCAGCAGCCAAGATCGGGTTAGCGGGGGCCGGGGGGCAGATACGCAGTATTTT; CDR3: CASSQDRVSGGRGADTQYF
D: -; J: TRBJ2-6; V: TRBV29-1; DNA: TGCAGCGTTGATATCCCTGGGGCCAACGTCCTGACTTTC; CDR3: CSVDIPGANVLTF
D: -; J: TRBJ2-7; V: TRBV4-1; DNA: TGCGCCAGCAGCCACTCGGAGGGCTCGGAGCAGTACTTC; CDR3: CASSHSEGSEQYF
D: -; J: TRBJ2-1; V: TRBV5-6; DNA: TGTGCCAGCAGCTTGGAAGGGGGGCCTCACAATGAGCAGTTCTTC; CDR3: CASSLEGGPHNEQFF